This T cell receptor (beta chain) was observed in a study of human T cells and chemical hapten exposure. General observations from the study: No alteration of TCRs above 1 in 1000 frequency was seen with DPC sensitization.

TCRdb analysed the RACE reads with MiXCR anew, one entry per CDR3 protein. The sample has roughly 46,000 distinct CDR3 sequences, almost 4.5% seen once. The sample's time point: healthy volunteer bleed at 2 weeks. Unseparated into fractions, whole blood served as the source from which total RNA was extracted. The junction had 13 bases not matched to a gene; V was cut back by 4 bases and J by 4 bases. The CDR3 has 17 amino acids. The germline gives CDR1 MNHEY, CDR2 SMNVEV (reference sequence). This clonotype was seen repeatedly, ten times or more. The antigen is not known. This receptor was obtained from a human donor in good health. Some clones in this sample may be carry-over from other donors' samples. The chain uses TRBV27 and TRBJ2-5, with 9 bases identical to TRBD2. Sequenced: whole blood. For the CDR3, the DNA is TGTGCCAGCAGTTCAAACCTACTAGCGGGTCCCCGAGAGACCCAGTACTTC. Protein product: CASSSNLLAGPRETQYF.